This T cell receptor beta chain was documented in a study of blood T cell repertoires in COVID-19. Looking at the study overall: Donors in the United States, Italy and Spain gave samples during acute or convalescent COVID-19.

Authors' data handling: The assay estimated nucleated cells by amplifying reference gene primers. TCRdb's copy holds only in-frame clones and misses some; the assay was immunoSEQ multiplex PCR. V, J and clone size are taken as reported in that table, and D and trimming were inferred from the DNA itself. There are some 200,000 clones in the sample; roughly 90% occur only once, and around 2.6% lies in the top ten. Per the germline V gene, CDR1 is SGHTA and CDR2 is FQGTGA. The CDR3 contains 16 residues. V dropped 1 base and J dropped 2; count of bases not matched to a gene: 2. Enrollees, about 18 to 95 years old, lived in about two dozen US areas. Participants had their cohort set by participant-reported clinical history.

V and J are TRBV7-3 and TRBJ2-6; 7 bases align to TRBD1. Specimen: PBMCs or T cells enriched from blood (not recorded which). The sequence derives from a young woman who had recovered from COVID-19. Here the CDR3 reads CASSLRGGPGANVLTF. The CDR3 DNA follows: TGTGCCAGCAGCTTAAGAGGGGGCCCTGGGGCCAACGTCCTGACTTTC.